Listed below are T cell receptor beta chains from one sample, sequenced in a study of blood T cell repertoires in COVID-19. The protocol was immunoSEQ multiplex PCR, while the TCRdb copy is restricted to in-frame clones and leaves out a portion. The profile shows about 76,000 clones, about 90% of them singletons. The sequencing sample was made of peripheral blood. These receptors all come from a man aged 45-60 years with active COVID-19. The CDR3 runs from the conserved cysteine through the conserved F or W. Each record gives: V gene, clone size, CDR3 protein. Some rows have no size entry. The others give once, few or many, or a class for an expanded clone.

V gene: TRBV7-2; clone size: -; CDR3 protein: CASSHPLTGTVDNYGYTF
V gene: TRBV5-6; clone size: -; CDR3 protein: CASSPEDSYEQYF
V gene: TRBV5-4; clone size: -; CDR3 protein: CASSSMGGESSEKLFF
V gene: TRBV7-2; clone size: once; CDR3 protein: CASSLGRLAGLDTQYF
V gene: TRBV16; clone size: -; CDR3 protein: CASSRTGQGAYTEAFF
V gene: TRBV10-3; clone size: -; CDR3 protein: CAIRQGTYNSPLHF
V gene: TRBV27; clone size: -; CDR3 protein: CASSSDIAGQPQHF
V gene: TRBV27; clone size: -; CDR3 protein: CASSITGGSEKLFF
V gene: TRBV28; clone size: -; CDR3 protein: CASKKPTGKGSPLHF
V gene: TRBV29-1; clone size: -; CDR3 protein: CSVEEWEGVPNSGNTIYF